These 27 T cell receptor beta chains share one sample of origin, sequenced in a study of blood T cell repertoires in COVID-19. Method: immunoSEQ multiplex PCR; TCRdb's copy keeps in-frame clones and lacks some. Among 250,000 to 300,000 clones listed, about 86% were seen once. Sequencing was done on a sample of PBMCs or T cells enriched from blood (not recorded which). The source is a man aged 25-45 years with acute COVID-19.

The V gene is TRBV7-2, the J gene TRBJ1-1; D is unclear. The CDR3 length is 14 residues. Germline values: CDR1 SGHTA, CDR2 FQGNSA. V was pared by 1 base and J by 1 base, with 7 bases between. The DNA of the CDR3 is TGTGCCAGCAGCTTAGATGGCGGGAACACTGAAGCTTTCTTT. It yields the protein CASSLDGGNTEAFF.

The V call is TRBV11-2, the J call TRBJ1-4, with D unresolved. This CDR3 region has 18 residues. The ends were cut back, 6 bases at V and 7 bases at J, with 27 bases in the middle. Per germline, CDR1 SGHAT and CDR2 FQNNGV. CDR3 in DNA: TGTGCCAGCAGTCTTACCGGGAAGGCCCTCTGGTTGGGTGAAAAACTGTTTTTT. Amino acids: CASSLTGKALWLGEKLFF.

The chain couples TRBV11-3 to TRBJ1-1, with D uncertain. The CDR3 contains 13 residues. Germline assignment: CDR1 SGHNT and CDR2 YENEEA. V dropped 2 bases and J dropped 7 bases, with 11 bases sitting between them. The CDR3 is CASSLNPGGEAFF. The CDR3 DNA reads TGTGCCAGCAGCTTAAACCCCGGCGGTGAAGCTTTCTTT. Full variable domain (missing parts from reference TRBV11-3 and TRBJ1-1): EAGVVQSPRYKIIEKKQPVAFWCNPISGHNTLYWYLQNLGQGPELLIRYENEEAVDDSQLPKDRFSAERLKGVDSTLKIQPAELGDSAVYLCASSLNPGGEAFFGQGTRLTVV.

This sequence joins TRBV6-5 and TRBJ2-2, with unresolved D. V was cut by 6 bases and J by 7 bases, with 12 bases left in between. CDR3 size: 13 residues. Germline lookup yields CDR1 MNHEY and CDR2 SVGAGI. The chain's CDR3 is CASSLRRNGELFF. The CDR3 DNA reads as TGTGCCAGCAGCTTAAGGAGAAACGGGGAGCTGTTTTTT.

The chain links TRBV6-5 to TRBJ1-1, with D perhaps matching TRBD1 (6 bases). Trimming shortened V by 2 bases and J by 6 bases, and 16 bases separated the two germline ends. CDR3 length equals 15 residues. Germline CDR1 is MNHEY and CDR2 is SVGAGI. CDR3 bases: TGTGCCAGCAGTTACGGTCACAGGGCAGGCTCTGAAGCTTTCTTT. As protein: CASSYGHRAGSEAFF.

The chain joins TRBV25-1 to TRBJ2-1, with 9 bases lining up with TRBD2. Losses at the gene ends were 5 bases for V and 4 bases for J; bases not matched to a gene: 6. Germline V CDR1 and CDR2: MGHDK, SYGVNS. CDR3 length: 15 residues. The CDR3 protein is CASSSTSGFYNEQFF. The CDR3, as DNA: TGTGCCAGCAGTTCAACTAGCGGGTTTTACAATGAGCAGTTCTTC. The variable domain in full, with the rest retrieved from reference TRBV25-1 and TRBJ2-1, is EADIYQTPRYLVIGTGKKITLECSQTMGHDKMYWYQQDPGMELHLIHYSYGVNSTEKGDLSSESTVSRIRTEHFPLTLESARPSHTSQYLCASSSTSGFYNEQFFGPGTRLTVL.

The rearrangement joins TRBV11-3 to TRBJ2-3; 10 bases match TRBD1. V was clipped by 7 bases and J by 9 bases; unmatched bases: 7. Germline V gene data show CDR1 as SGHNT and CDR2 as YENEEA. This CDR3 has 13 residues. The CDR3 nucleotides are TGTGCCAGCACGTGGACAGGGGGGGTGACGCAGTATTTT. Encoded protein: CASTWTGGVTQYF. The whole variable domain, filled in from reference TRBV11-3 and TRBJ2-3, reads EAGVVQSPRYKIIEKKQPVAFWCNPISGHNTLYWYLQNLGQGPELLIRYENEEAVDDSQLPKDRFSAERLKGVDSTLKIQPAELGDSAVYLCASTWTGGVTQYFGPGTRLTVL.

With respect to this clone: An end of the junction differs from the germline gene, which may be a read error. V and J are TRBV5-1 and TRBJ2-2; tentative D call: TRBD2 (5 bases). The CDR3 has 14 amino acids. CDR1 and CDR2 from the germline V gene are SGHRS and YFSETQ. CDR3 in amino acids: CASSLSGGSGELFF. DNA for the CDR3: TGTGCCAGCAGCTTGAGTGGAGGATCCGGGGAGCTGTTTTTT.

The DNA of the CDR3 is TGTGCCAGTACTAGCGGGCTTTACAATGAGCAGTTCTTC. Its translation: CASTSGLYNEQFF. V is TRBV19 and J is TRBJ2-1, with 8 bases fitting TRBD2. Trimming at V came to 7 bases and at J to 4 bases, leaving 3 bases not matched to a gene. Germline lookup yields CDR1 LNHDA and CDR2 SQIVND (reference sequence). CDR3 size: 13 residues.

The rearrangement uses TRBV29-1 and TRBJ1-6; possible D gene TRBD1, 6 bases. The CDR3 runs 12 residues. Germline assignment: CDR1 SQVTM and CDR2 ANQGSEA. V lost 6 bases and J lost 8, with 11 bases in between. This CDR3 reads CSVASGDSPLHF. CDR3 DNA: TGCAGCGTAGCCTCAGGGGATTCACCCCTCCACTTT. Variable domain in full (rest from reference TRBV29-1 and TRBJ1-6): SAVISQKPSRDICQRGTSLTIQCQVDSQVTMMFWYRQQPGQSLTLIATANQGSEATYESGFVIDKFPISRPNLTFSTLTVSNMSPEDSSIYLCSVASGDSPLHFGNGTRLTVT.

There are a few counts of this clone. The chain uses TRBV2 and TRBJ2-3; possibly TRBD1 for D (6 bases). The CDR3 loop spans 14 amino acids. Germline V gene lookup returns CDR1 SNHLY and CDR2 FYNNEI. V lost 8 bases to trimming and J lost 3 bases, with 15 bases between them. The CDR3 nucleotides read TGTGCCAGCTGTAGGGACACCTCAACAGATACGCAGTATTTT. This translates into CASCRDTSTDTQYF.

This chain uses TRBV7-3 with TRBJ2-3, with D possibly being TRBD1 (5 bases). This CDR3 contains 14 residues. Trimming cost V 2 bases and J 4 bases, with 10 bases left between them. The germline gives CDR1 SGHTA, CDR2 FQGTGA. CDR3 residues: CASSLGAGPDTQYF. The CDR3 DNA reads as TGTGCCAGCAGCTTAGGGGCAGGCCCAGATACGCAGTATTTT. Using reference TRBV7-3 and TRBJ2-3 for the parts outside the CDR3, the full variable domain is GAGVSQTPSNKVTEKGKYVELRCDPISGHTALYWYRQSLGQGPEFLIYFQGTGAADDSGLPNDRFFAVRPEGSVSTLKIQRTERGDSAVYLCASSLGAGPDTQYFGPGTRLTVL.

V usage is TRBV6-5 and J usage is TRBJ2-7; 10 positions agree with TRBD1. The CDR3 runs to 14 residues. J was trimmed by 2 bases and V by 6 bases; bases with no gene match: 4. Germline assignment: CDR1 MNHEY and CDR2 SVGAGI. The chain's CDR3 is CASRRGQGTYEQYV. The CDR3 nucleotides are TGTGCCAGCAGACGGGGACAGGGGACCTACGAGCAGTACGTC.

CDR3 sequence: CASSLGGQGTSGNTIYF. CDR3 in DNA: TGTGCCAGCAGCTTAGGGGGACAGGGGACAAGTGGAAACACCATATATTTT. This rearrangement joins TRBV7-2 to TRBJ1-3, with TRBD1 matching 10 bases. With V trimmed by 1 base and J by 3 bases, 6 bases remained unmatched. The CDR3 spans 17 residues. Germline V gene lookup returns CDR1 SGHTA and CDR2 FQGNSA. The full variable domain, its missing parts supplied by reference TRBV7-2 and TRBJ1-3, is GAGVSQSPSNKVTEKGKDVELRCDPISGHTALYWYRQSLGQGLEFLIYFQGNSAPDKSGLPSDRFSAERTGGSVSTLTIQRTQQEDSAVYLCASSLGGQGTSGNTIYFGEGSWLTVV.

The chain employs TRBV29-1 and TRBJ2-5; TRBD2 matches at 11 bases. This CDR3 spans 13 amino acids. The junction had 5 bases not matched to a gene; V was cut back by 7 bases and J by 4 bases. Germline V gene sequence: CDR1 SQVTM, CDR2 ANQGSEA. The CDR3 DNA sequence: TGCAGCGATACTGGACTAGCGGGAGAGACCCAGTACTTC. Protein: CSDTGLAGETQYF.

The genes are TRBV7-3 and TRBJ2-5; 8 bases are shared with TRBD2. This CDR3 is 13 amino acids long. Germline V lookup: CDR1 SGHTA, CDR2 FQGTGA. V lost 5 bases and J lost 4; bases outside the gene matches: 3. The CDR3 nucleotides are TGTGCCAGCAGCCCGGGACTAGGAGAGACCCAGTACTTC. Its protein product is CASSPGLGETQYF.

The V gene is TRBV4-1, the J gene TRBJ1-2; TRBD1 might be the D (5 bases). The CDR3 is made up of 14 amino acids. Between the trimmed V and J ends, which lost 0 bases and 8 bases, there was a span of 13 bases. Germline lookup yields CDR1 MGHRA and CDR2 YSYEKL. The CDR3 nucleotides are TGCGCCAGCAGCCAAGATGCCAGGGTGCTCGGCTACACCTTC. This codes for CASSQDARVLGYTF.

The chain has TRBV7-2 and TRBJ1-5, with D perhaps matching TRBD1 (5 bases). Germline loops: CDR1 SGHTA, CDR2 FQGNSA. This CDR3 has 16 amino acids. The ends were cut back, 1 base at V and 3 bases at J, with 13 bases in the middle. The CDR3 region has the DNA TGTGCCAGCAGCTTAGGGCAGGGTGTTAACAATCAGCCCCAGCATTTT. The encoded protein is CASSLGQGVNNQPQHF.

This chain uses TRBV7-2 with TRBJ2-7; 7 bases match TRBD2. The CDR3 spans 16 residues. With V trimmed by 1 base and J by 2 bases, 8 bases remained unmatched. Looked up from germline, CDR1 is SGHTA and CDR2 is FQGNSA. The CDR3 DNA reads as TGTGCCAGCAGCTTAGATGGACTAGAGCCCACCTACGAGCAGTACGTC. Protein sequence: CASSLDGLEPTYEQYV.

The V gene is TRBV7-9, the J gene TRBJ1-1, with 8 positions matching TRBD1. Germline values: CDR1 SEHNR, CDR2 FQNEAQ (reference sequence). V lost 1 base to trimming and J lost 5 bases; unmatched junction nucleotides: 3. The CDR3 has 14 amino acids. DNA for the CDR3: TGTGCCAGCAGCTTAGTAAACAGGGGGACTGAAGCTTTCTTT. Translating it yields CASSLVNRGTEAFF.

This clone is a singleton in its sample. The V call is TRBV19, the J call TRBJ1-3; 7 bases match TRBD1. This CDR3 spans 16 amino acids. Germline CDR1 LNHDA, CDR2 SQIVND (reference sequence). After removal of 10 bases from V and 3 bases from J, the junction contained 15 bases not matched to a gene. The CDR3 sequence: CATNPLGQFYGNTIYF. In nucleotides, the CDR3 is TGTGCCACCAATCCTTTGGGACAGTTCTATGGAAACACCATATATTTT.

This chain links TRBV19 with TRBJ1-2; TRBD1 might be the D (5 bases). Trimming left V 5 bases short and J 4 bases short, with 14 bases between. Looked up from germline, CDR1 is LNHDA and CDR2 is SQIVND (reference sequence). CDR3 size: 14 residues. The CDR3 here is CASSPGRGRYGYTF. In DNA, the CDR3 is TGTGCCAGTAGTCCTGGGAGGGGCCGCTATGGCTACACCTTC.

This clone has more than one count but fewer than ten. This rearrangement joins TRBV29-1 to TRBJ1-4; maybe TRBD1 (5 bases). V was cut by 6 bases and J by 5 bases, with 10 bases left in between. This CDR3 is 12 amino acids long. Germline V CDR1 and CDR2: SQVTM, ANQGSEA. CDR3 nucleotides: TGCAGCGTGAATTCAGGGAATGAAAAACTGTTTTTT. Amino acid sequence: CSVNSGNEKLFF.

The J gene is TRBJ1-6, the V gene TRBV5-1, with D perhaps matching TRBD1 (6 bases). The CDR3 has 16 amino acids. CDR1 and CDR2 (germline): SGHRS, YFSETQ. The ends were cut back, 0 bases at V and 0 bases at J, with 7 bases in the middle. Here the CDR3 reads CASSLEGGSYNSPLHF. CDR3 bases: TGCGCCAGCAGCTTGGAAGGGGGCTCCTATAATTCACCCCTCCACTTT.

The chain joins TRBV4-1 to TRBJ1-5; D is ambiguous. Between the trimmed V and J ends, which lost 0 bases and 0 bases, there was a span of 9 bases. Per germline, CDR1 MGHRA and CDR2 YSYEKL. This CDR3 has 16 residues. CDR3 nucleotides: TGCGCCAGCAGCCAAGAACCGGGGAATAGCAATCAGCCCCAGCATTTT. Translation gives CASSQEPGNSNQPQHF.

The CDR3, as DNA: TGTGCCAGCAGCTTAGGGACAGCCCGCAATGAGCAGTTCTTC. Its protein is CASSLGTARNEQFF. The chain is built from TRBV7-2 and TRBJ2-1; tentative D call: TRBD1 (6 bases). The ends were cut back, 1 base at V and 6 bases at J, with 10 bases in the middle. This CDR3 is 14 amino acids long. Germline V lookup: CDR1 SGHTA, CDR2 FQGNSA. The whole variable domain, remainder taken from reference TRBV7-2 and TRBJ2-1, is GAGVSQSPSNKVTEKGKDVELRCDPISGHTALYWYRQSLGQGLEFLIYFQGNSAPDKSGLPSDRFSAERTGGSVSTLTIQRTQQEDSAVYLCASSLGTARNEQFFGPGTRLTVL.

In its sample, this clone was seen a few times. CDR3 residues: CASSQNNGGPFEQFF. CDR3 in DNA: TGTGCCAGCAGCCAAAATAACGGAGGGCCTTTTGAGCAGTTCTTC. The chain joins TRBV3-1 (or the pseudogene TRBV3-2) to TRBJ2-1; D might be TRBD2 (6 bases). Germline CDR1 is LGHDT and CDR2 is YNNKEL (reference sequence). This CDR3 is 15 amino acids long. V dropped 2 bases and J dropped 9 bases, with 17 bases sitting between them.